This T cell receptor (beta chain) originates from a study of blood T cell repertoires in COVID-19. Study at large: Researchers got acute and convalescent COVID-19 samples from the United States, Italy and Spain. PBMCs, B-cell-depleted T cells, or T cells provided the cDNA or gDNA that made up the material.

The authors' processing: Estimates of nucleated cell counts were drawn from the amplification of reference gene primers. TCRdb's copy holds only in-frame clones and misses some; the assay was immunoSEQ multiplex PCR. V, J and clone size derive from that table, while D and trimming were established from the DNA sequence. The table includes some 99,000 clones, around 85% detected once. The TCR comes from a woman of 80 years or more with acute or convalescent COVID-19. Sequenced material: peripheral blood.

The CDR3 region is CATSEGDRTPPYEQYV. In DNA form, the CDR3 reads TGTGCCACCAGTGAGGGGGACAGGACACCACCCTACGAGCAGTACGTC. J is TRBJ2-7 and V is TRBV24-1, with 8 bases identical to TRBD1. The CDR3 runs 16 residues. Germline V gene data show CDR1 as KGHDR and CDR2 as SFDVKD. The V segment lost 4 bases and the J segment 2 bases; nucleotides outside the gene matches: 9.